A single sample is the source of the 8 T cell receptor beta chains below, sequenced in a study of response to subunit inactivated influenza vaccine. MiXCR, applied by TCRdb to the RT-PCR reads, yields one record per CDR3 protein. The table records under 500,000 distinct CDR3 sequences, around 9.9% of them present only once. Sequenced material: PBMCs from blood, taken roughly 47 days after vaccination. The receptor source for this set is a man aged 45-65 years who received an inactivated influenza vaccine.

This clonotype was counted between two and nine times. The V and J genes are TRBV18 and TRBJ2-7; D ambiguous. This CDR3 has 13 residues. V was pared by 6 bases and J by 3 bases, with 12 bases between. Per the germline V gene, CDR1 is KGHSH and CDR2 is LQKENI. CDR3 sequence reads: CASSIKALYEQYF. CDR3 nucleotide sequence: TGTGCCAGCTCCATTAAGGCTCTCTACGAGCAGTACTTC.

This clonotype was recorded a few times. This sequence joins TRBV7-2 and TRBJ2-1, with 10 bases lining up with TRBD2. CDR1 is SGHTA and CDR2 is FQGNSA in the germline V gene. The length of the CDR3 is 14 residues. Trimming at V came to 7 bases and at J to 9 bases, leaving 9 bases not matched to a gene. CDR3 coding DNA: TGTGCCAGCAACAAAGCGGGGGGGGCTTTTGAGCAGTTCTTC. As protein: CASNKAGGAFEQFF.

The CDR3 nucleotides are TGTGCCAGCAGTCCTCCGAGCTTAGCCAAAAACATTCAGTACTTC. It translates to CASSPPSLAKNIQYF. This chain links TRBV28 with TRBJ2-4; no reliable D call. CDR1 and CDR2 from the germline V gene are MDHEN and SYDVKM. The CDR3 covers 15 residues. V lost 5 bases and J lost 0, with 11 bases in between.

This clonotype has at least ten counts. The chain couples TRBV5-1 to TRBJ2-3; no definite D call. Germline lookup yields CDR1 SGHRS and CDR2 YFSETQ. The CDR3 runs to 14 residues. The germline V and J ends were trimmed by 1 base and 0 bases, with 6 bases remaining between them. CDR3 DNA: TGCGCCAGCAGCTTGTTGCAGAGCACAGATACGCAGTATTTT. Its protein product is CASSLLQSTDTQYF.

A few counts support this clonotype. The DNA for the CDR3 is TGTGCCAGCAGCGCCTCAGTAGGGGGGAACTATGGCTACACCTTC. It translates to CASSASVGGNYGYTF. This chain connects TRBV7-2 to TRBJ1-2; D is perhaps TRBD1 (6 bases). Germline CDR1 reads SGHTA; CDR2 reads FQGNSA. Trimming removed 5 bases from V and 2 bases from J, with 15 bases in between. The CDR3 extends over 15 amino acids.

This clonotype showed up many times. The chain combines TRBV24-1 with TRBJ2-3, with D perhaps assigned TRBD1 or TRBD2 (5 bases each). Trimming took 7 bases from V and 4 from J, leaving 5 bases between them. This CDR3 is built from 11 residues. Germline V gives CDR1 KGHDR, CDR2 SFDVKD. The DNA of the CDR3 is TGTGCCACCAGGGGACCAGATACGCAGTATTTT. It yields the protein CATRGPDTQYF.

This chain joins TRBV6-1 and TRBJ1-2; the match to TRBD1 covers 11 bases. This CDR3 is 13 amino acids long. V lost 6 bases to trimming and J lost 8 bases; unmatched junction nucleotides: 5. Germline V gene data show CDR1 as MNHNS and CDR2 as SASEGT. The DNA of the CDR3 is TGTGCCAGCAGGAGGGACAGGGGGGACGGCTACACCTTC. Translation: CASRRDRGDGYTF.

At least ten counts were recorded for this clonotype. The V call is TRBV7-8, the J call TRBJ2-5, with TRBD2 identical over 7 bases. V lost 3 bases and J lost 3; bases outside the gene matches: 7. The germline gives CDR1 SGHVS, CDR2 FQNEAQ. The CDR3 has 15 residues. The CDR3 nucleotides read TGTGCCAGCAGCTTGGGAATGGGGAGGGAAGAGACCCAGTACTTC. It encodes CASSLGMGREETQYF.